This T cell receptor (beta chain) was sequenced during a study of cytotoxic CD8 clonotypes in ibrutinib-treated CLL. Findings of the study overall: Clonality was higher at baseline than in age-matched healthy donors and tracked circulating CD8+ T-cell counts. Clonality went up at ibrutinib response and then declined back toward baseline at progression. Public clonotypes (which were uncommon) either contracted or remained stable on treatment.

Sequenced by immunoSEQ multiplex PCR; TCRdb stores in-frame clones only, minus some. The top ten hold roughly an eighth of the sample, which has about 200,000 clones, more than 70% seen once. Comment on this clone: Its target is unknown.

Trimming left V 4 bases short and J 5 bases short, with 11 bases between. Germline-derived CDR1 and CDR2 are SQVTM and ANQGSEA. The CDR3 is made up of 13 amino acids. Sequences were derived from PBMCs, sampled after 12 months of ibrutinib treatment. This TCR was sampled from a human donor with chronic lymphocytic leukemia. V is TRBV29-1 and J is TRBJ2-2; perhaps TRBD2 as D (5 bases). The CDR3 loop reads CSVVDWGTGELFF. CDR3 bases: TGCAGCGTTGTGGACTGGGGTACCGGGGAGCTGTTTTTT.